This TCR beta chain appears in the sequencing data of a study of beta chain features in type 1 diabetes. General study findings and limits: The influence of HLA type on TCRB rearrangement stayed undetermined. Type 1 diabetes patients had TCRB CDR3s that were shorter (moderately but significantly so) in all four CD4+ subsets. VDJ junctions sequenced from type 1 diabetes patients showed fewer insertions and more deletions.

Since all of the isolated RNA was reverse transcribed, expressed TCRB transcripts were what got sequenced. Sequencing used immunoSEQ multiplex PCR; TCRdb keeps in-frame clones, though not all of them. Among around 160,000 clones, approximately 8.7% were seen once, and the ten largest hold about 0.75%. J was trimmed by 4 bases and V by 3 bases; bases with no gene match: 5. Germline lookup yields CDR1 LGHNA and CDR2 YNFKEQ. The CDR3 loop spans 16 amino acids. This clone was detected many times. Antigen: not known. The authors sorted CD4+ naive, central memory, regulatory and stem cell-like memory cells via CD45RO/CCR7/CD25/CD127/CD95/CD27. Every sorted population was more than 95% pure.

Sample: central memory CD4+ T cells from blood. The chain couples TRBV4-2 to TRBJ2-1; the match to TRBD2 covers 11 bases. This TCR was sampled from a woman younger than 45 with type 1 diabetes. The CDR3 bases are TGTGCCAGCAGCCATGTAGCGGGAGGGCCTTACAATGAGCAGTTCTTC. Its protein product is CASSHVAGGPYNEQFF.